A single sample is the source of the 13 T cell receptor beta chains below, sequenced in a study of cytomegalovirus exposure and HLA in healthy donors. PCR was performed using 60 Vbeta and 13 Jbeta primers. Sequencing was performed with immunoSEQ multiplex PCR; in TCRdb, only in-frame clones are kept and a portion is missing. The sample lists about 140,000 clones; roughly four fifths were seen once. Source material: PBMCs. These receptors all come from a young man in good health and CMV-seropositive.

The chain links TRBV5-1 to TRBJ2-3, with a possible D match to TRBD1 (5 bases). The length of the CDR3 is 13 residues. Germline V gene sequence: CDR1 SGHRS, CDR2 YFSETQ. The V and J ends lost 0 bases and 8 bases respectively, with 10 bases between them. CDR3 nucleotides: TGCGCCAGCAGCTTGGGGATGCAGGGTACGCAGTATTTT. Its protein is CASSLGMQGTQYF.

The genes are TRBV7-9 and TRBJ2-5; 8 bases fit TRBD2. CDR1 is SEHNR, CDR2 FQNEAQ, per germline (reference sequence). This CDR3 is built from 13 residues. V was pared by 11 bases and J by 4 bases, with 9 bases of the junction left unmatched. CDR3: CAAREVGGETQYF. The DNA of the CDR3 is TGTGCCGCGCGGGAGGTAGGAGGAGAGACCCAGTACTTC. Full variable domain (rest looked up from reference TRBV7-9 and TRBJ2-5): DTGVSQNPRHKITKRGQNVTFRCDPISEHNRLYWYRQTLGQGPEFLTYFQNEAQLEKSRLLSDRFSAERPKGSFSTLEIQRTEQGDSAMYLCAAREVGGETQYFGPGTRLLVL.

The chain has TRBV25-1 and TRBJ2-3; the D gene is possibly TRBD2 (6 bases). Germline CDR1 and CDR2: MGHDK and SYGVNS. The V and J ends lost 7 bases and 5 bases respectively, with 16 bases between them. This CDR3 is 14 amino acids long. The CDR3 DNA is TGTGCCAGCAATGGGGGAGGATTCGGAGATACGCAGTATTTT. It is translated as CASNGGGFGDTQYF. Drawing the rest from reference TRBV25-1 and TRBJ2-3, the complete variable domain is EADIYQTPRYLVIGTGKKITLECSQTMGHDKMYWYQQDPGMELHLIHYSYGVNSTEKGDLSSESTVSRIRTEHFPLTLESARPSHTSQYLCASNGGGFGDTQYFGPGTRLTVL.

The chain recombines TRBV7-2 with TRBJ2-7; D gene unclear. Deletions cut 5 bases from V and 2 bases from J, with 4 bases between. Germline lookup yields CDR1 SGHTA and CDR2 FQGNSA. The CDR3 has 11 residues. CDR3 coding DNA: TGTGCCAGCAGCGCGGCCTACGAGCAGTACTTC. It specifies CASSAAYEQYF.

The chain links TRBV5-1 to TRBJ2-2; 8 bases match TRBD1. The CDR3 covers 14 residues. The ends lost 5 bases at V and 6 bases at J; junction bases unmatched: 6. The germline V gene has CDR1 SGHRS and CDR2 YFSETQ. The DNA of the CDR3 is TGCGCCAGCAGGTTATTGACAGGGGCCGGGGAGCTGTTTTTT. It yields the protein CASRLLTGAGELFF.

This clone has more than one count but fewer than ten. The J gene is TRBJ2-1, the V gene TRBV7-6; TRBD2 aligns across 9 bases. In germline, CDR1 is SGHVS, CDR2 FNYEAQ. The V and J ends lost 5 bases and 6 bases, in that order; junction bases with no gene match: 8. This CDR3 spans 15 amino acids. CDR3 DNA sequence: TGTGCCAGCAGCCCCGGGGGCGGGAGGGGCAATGAGCAGTTCTTC. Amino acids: CASSPGGGRGNEQFF.

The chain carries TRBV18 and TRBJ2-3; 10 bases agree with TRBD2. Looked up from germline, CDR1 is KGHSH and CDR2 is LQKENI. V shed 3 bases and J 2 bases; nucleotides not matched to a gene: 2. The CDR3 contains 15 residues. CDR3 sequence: CASSPGLALTDTQYF. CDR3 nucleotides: TGTGCCAGCTCACCGGGACTAGCGCTCACAGATACGCAGTATTTT.

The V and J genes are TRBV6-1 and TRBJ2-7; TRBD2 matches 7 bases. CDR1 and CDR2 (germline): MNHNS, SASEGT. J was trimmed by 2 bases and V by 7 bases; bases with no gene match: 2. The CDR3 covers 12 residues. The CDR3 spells CASTGTTYEQYF. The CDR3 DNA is TGTGCCAGCACTGGGACTACCTACGAGCAGTACTTC.

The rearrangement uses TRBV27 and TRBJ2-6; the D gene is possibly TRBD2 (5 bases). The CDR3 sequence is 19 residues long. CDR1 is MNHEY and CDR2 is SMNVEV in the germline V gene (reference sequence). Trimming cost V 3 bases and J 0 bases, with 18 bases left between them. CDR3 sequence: CASSFGYGRTGSGANVLTF. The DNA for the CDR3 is TGTGCCAGCAGTTTCGGGTATGGACGGACTGGCTCTGGGGCCAACGTCCTGACTTTC.

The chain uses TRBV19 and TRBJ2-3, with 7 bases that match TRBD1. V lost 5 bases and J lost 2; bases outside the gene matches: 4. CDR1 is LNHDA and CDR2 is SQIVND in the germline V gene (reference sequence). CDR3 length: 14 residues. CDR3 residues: CASSGDSYTDTQYF. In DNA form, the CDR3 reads TGTGCCAGTAGTGGGGACAGCTACACAGATACGCAGTATTTT.

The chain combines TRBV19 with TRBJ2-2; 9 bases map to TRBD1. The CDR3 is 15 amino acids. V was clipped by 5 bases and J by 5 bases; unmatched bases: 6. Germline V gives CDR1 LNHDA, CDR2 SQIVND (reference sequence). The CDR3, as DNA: TGTGCCAGTAGTGTTATCGGGACAGGGACCGGGGAGCTGTTTTTT. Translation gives CASSVIGTGTGELFF.

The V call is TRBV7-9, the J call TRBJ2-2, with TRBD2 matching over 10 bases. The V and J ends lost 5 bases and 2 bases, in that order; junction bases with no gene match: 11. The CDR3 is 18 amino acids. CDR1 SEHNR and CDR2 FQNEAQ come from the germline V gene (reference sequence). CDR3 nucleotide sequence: TGTGCCAGCAGCCGACGGACTAGCGGAGCGACAAACACCGGGGAGCTGTTTTTT. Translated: CASSRRTSGATNTGELFF.

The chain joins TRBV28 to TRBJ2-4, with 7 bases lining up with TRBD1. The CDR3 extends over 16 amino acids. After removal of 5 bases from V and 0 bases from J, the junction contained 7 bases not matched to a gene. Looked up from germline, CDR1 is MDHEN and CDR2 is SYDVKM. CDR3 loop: CASSPDRVLAKNIQYF. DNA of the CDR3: TGTGCCAGCAGTCCAGACAGGGTACTAGCCAAAAACATTCAGTACTTC.